The 7 T cell receptor beta chains given below trace back to one sample, sequenced in a study of cytomegalovirus exposure and HLA in healthy donors. This PCR relied on a set of 60 Vbeta primers and 13 Jbeta primers. The repertoire was sequenced with immunoSEQ multiplex PCR; TCRdb's copy has only in-frame clones and lacks some. The repertoire has around 140,000 clones, roughly 83% of them found once; the top ten carry approximately 1.5%. Specimen: PBMCs. The receptors derive from a man aged 40-50 years in good health and CMV-seronegative.

The gene calls are TRBV7-9 and TRBJ1-3; no firm D call. V shed 1 base and J shed 0 bases, with 10 bases lying between them. Germline loops: CDR1 SEHNR, CDR2 FQNEAQ (reference sequence). The CDR3 is made up of 16 amino acids. In nucleotides, the CDR3 is TGTGCCAGCAGCTTAGGCTGGGGAGACTCTGGAAACACCATATATTTT. Encoded protein: CASSLGWGDSGNTIYF.

The chain combines TRBV18 with TRBJ1-4, with 8 bases fitting TRBD1. The CDR3 runs to 14 residues. The V gene end was trimmed by 3 bases and the J gene end by 6 bases; junction bases not matched to a gene: 3. Germline assignment: CDR1 KGHSH and CDR2 LQKENI. CDR3 protein: CASSPGQGYEKLFF. The CDR3 DNA sequence: TGTGCCAGCTCACCCGGACAGGGCTATGAAAAACTGTTTTTT.

The chain is built from TRBV29-1 and TRBJ2-2, with 10 bases matching TRBD1. The CDR3 runs 13 residues. CDR1 and CDR2 from the germline V gene are SQVTM and ANQGSEA. Germline trimming cut 7 bases from V and 7 bases from J; bases unmatched to any gene: 6. In nucleotides, the CDR3 is TGCAGCGGCGGGACAGGGGCGGTCGGGGAGCTGTTTTTT. Protein sequence: CSGGTGAVGELFF.

The chain's CDR3 is CSAPEVYGYTF. As DNA, the CDR3 is TGCAGTGCTCCAGAAGTCTATGGCTACACCTTC. The J gene is TRBJ1-2, the V gene TRBV20-1; D is unclear. The CDR3 covers 11 residues. V was cut by 5 bases and J by 4 bases, with 8 bases left in between. Germline CDR1 DFQATT, CDR2 SNEGSKA (reference sequence).

V gene TRBV5-6 combines with J gene TRBJ1-2, with TRBD1 matching over 9 bases. This CDR3 contains 13 residues. V trimming: 4 bases; J trimming: 13 bases; junction bases outside the gene matches: 11. The germline V gene encodes CDR1 SGHDT and CDR2 YYEEEE. CDR3: CASSPTGQGFRTF. The CDR3 bases are TGTGCCAGCAGCCCCACGGGACAGGGTTTTCGCACCTTC.

V and J are TRBV7-9 and TRBJ1-1, with unresolved D. CDR3 length equals 12 residues. V gave up 3 bases and J gave up 1 base, with 3 bases separating them. Germline V gene lookup returns CDR1 SEHNR and CDR2 FQNEAQ (reference sequence). The CDR3 DNA reads as TGTGCCAGCAGCTTCGGGAACACTGAAGCTTTCTTT. Its protein product is CASSFGNTEAFF. Looking up the rest from reference TRBV7-9 and TRBJ1-1 gives the full variable domain: DTGVSQNPRHKITKRGQNVTFRCDPISEHNRLYWYRQTLGQGPEFLTYFQNEAQLEKSRLLSDRFSAERPKGSFSTLEIQRTEQGDSAMYLCASSFGNTEAFFGQGTRLTVV.

The chain links TRBV19 to TRBJ1-2; 8 nucleotides agree with TRBD1. The CDR3 sequence is 13 residues long. Losses at the gene ends were 10 bases for V and 7 bases for J; bases not matched to a gene: 11. Looked up from germline, CDR1 is LNHDA and CDR2 is SQIVND (reference sequence). For the CDR3, the DNA is TGTGCCACCGAAAAACAGGGGGTTTTTGGCTACACCTTC. Protein sequence: CATEKQGVFGYTF.